What follows describes a single TCR beta chain. The data are from a study of blood T cell repertoires in COVID-19. On the study more broadly: The United States, Italy and Spain supplied acute and convalescent COVID-19 samples. Sources were T cells, B-cell-depleted T cells, or PBMCs; the material itself was cDNA or gDNA.

The germline CDR1 and CDR2 sequences are ENHRY and SYGVKD. V was trimmed by 3 bases and J by 8 bases, leaving 10 bases between them. The CDR3 runs 13 residues. TCRdb keeps only in-frame clones here, not all; method: immunoSEQ multiplex PCR. In the table there are around 63,000 clones, roughly 79% of which are singletons. The clonotype was recovered from an elderly woman with active or convalescent COVID-19. Sequenced material: peripheral blood. The chain couples TRBV10-3 to TRBJ1-4; D is undetermined. The CDR3 spells CAISDGSEEKLFF. CDR3 in DNA: TGTGCCATCAGTGATGGCAGCGAGGAAAAACTGTTTTTT.